The rows below give T cell receptor beta chains drawn from one sample of a study of cytomegalovirus exposure and HLA in healthy donors. Sequencing was performed with immunoSEQ multiplex PCR; in TCRdb, only in-frame clones are kept and a portion is missing. The table lists 160,000 or so clones, over 65% of them singletons. Sequences were obtained from PBMCs. Every receptor here comes from a man aged 55 to 70 in good health and CMV-seronegative. The CDR3 runs from the conserved cysteine through the conserved F or W.

cdr3_length v_call cdr3_aa
13 TRBV5-4 CASSLQGGGELFF
16 TRBV19 CASRSVIGGDSTEAFF
11 TRBV7-3 CASSPVYEQYF
16 TRBV5-1 CASSLEGRAMNTEAFF
15 TRBV6-5 CASSLNGVVTGELFF
13 TRBV29-1 CSVAQQGAVGYPF
14 TRBV6-1 CASRGTGIQETQYF
14 TRBV7-9 CASSSSDRRETQYF
17 TRBV5-1 CASSSRVQRETPYEQYF
15 TRBV7-9 CASSLRGLSGNTIYF
12 TRBV5-1 CASRQGANGYTF
16 TRBV19 CASSMWPGTDNYEQYF
14 TRBV18 CASSPSGKDQPQHF
14 TRBV6-6 CATGGAGGYNEQFF